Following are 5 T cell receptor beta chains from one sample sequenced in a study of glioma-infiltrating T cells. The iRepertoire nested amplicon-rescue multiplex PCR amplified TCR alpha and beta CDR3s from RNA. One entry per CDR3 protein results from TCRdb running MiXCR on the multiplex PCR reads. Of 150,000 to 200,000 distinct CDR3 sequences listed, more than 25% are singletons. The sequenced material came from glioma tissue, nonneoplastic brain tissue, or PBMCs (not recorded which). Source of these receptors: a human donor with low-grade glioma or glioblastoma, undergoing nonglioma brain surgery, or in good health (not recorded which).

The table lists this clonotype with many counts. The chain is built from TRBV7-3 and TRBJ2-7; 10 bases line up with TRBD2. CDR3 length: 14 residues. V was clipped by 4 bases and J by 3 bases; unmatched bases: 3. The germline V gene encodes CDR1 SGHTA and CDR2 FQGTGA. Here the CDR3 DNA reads TGTGCCAGCAGCTGGGCTAGCGGGAGCTACGAGCAGTACTTC. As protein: CASSWASGSYEQYF.

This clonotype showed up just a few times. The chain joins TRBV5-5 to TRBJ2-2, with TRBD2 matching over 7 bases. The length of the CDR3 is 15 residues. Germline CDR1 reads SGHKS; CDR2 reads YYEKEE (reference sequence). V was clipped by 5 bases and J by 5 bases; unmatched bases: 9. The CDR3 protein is CASSLLATTTGELFF. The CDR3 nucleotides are TGTGCCAGCAGTTTACTAGCGACTACTACCGGGGAGCTGTTTTTT.

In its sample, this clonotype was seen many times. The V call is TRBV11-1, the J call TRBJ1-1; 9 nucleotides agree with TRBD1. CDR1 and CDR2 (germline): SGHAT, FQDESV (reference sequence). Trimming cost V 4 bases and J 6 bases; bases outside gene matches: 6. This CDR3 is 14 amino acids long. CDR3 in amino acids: CASSYTGGSPEAFF. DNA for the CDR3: TGTGCCAGCAGCTACACAGGGGGCTCCCCTGAAGCTTTCTTT.

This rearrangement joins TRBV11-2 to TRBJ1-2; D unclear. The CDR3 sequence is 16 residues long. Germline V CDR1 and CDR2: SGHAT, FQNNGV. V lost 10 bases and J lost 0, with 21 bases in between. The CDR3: CATKSRQDRANYGYTF. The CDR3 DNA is TGTGCCACCAAATCGAGGCAGGACCGAGCTAACTATGGCTACACCTTC.

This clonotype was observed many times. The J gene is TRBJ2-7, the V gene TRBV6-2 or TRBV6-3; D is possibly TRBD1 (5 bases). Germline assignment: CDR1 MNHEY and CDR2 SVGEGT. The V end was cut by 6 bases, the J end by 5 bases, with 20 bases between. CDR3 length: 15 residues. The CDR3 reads CASSSAGYRLDEQYF. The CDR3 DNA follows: TGTGCCAGCAGCTCCGCCGGATACAGGTTGGACGAGCAGTACTTC.